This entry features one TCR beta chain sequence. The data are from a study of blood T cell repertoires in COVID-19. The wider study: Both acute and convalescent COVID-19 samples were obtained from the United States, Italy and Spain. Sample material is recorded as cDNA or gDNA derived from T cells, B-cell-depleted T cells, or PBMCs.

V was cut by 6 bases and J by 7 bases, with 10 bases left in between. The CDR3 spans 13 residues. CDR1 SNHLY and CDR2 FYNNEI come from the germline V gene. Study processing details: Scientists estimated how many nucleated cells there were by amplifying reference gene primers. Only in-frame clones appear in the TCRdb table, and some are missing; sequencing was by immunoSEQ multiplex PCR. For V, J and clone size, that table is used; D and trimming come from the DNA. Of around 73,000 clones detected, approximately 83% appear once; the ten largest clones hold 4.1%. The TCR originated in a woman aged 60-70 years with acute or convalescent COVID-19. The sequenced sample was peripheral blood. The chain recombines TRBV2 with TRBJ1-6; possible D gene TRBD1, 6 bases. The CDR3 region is CASRDRQNSPLHF. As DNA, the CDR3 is TGTGCCAGCAGGGACAGACAGAATTCACCCCTCCACTTT.